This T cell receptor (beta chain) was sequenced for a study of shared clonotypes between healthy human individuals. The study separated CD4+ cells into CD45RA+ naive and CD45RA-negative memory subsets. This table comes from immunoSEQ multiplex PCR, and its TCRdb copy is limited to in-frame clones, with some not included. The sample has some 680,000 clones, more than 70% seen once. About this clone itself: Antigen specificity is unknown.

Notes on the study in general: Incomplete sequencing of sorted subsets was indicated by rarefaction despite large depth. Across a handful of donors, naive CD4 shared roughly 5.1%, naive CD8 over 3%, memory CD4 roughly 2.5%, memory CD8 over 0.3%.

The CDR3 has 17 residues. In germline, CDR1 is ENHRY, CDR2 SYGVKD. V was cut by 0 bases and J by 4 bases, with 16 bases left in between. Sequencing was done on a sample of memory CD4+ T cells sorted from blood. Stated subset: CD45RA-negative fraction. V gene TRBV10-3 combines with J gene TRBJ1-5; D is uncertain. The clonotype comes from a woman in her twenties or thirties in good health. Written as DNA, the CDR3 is TGTGCCATCAGTGAGTCGACTTCCCCGAACAGAAATCAGCCCCAGCATTTT. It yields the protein CAISESTSPNRNQPQHF.